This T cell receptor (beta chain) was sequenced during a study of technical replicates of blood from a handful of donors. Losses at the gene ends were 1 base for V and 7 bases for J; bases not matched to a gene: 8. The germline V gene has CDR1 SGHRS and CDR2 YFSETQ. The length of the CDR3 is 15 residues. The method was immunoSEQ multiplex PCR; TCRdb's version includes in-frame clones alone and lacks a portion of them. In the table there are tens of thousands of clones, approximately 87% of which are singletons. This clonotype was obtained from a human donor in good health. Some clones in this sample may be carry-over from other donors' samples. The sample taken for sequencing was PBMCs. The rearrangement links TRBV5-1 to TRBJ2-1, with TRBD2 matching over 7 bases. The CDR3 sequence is CASSLIERGGNEQFF. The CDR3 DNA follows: TGCGCCAGCAGCTTGATCGAGCGGGGTGGGAATGAGCAGTTCTTC.